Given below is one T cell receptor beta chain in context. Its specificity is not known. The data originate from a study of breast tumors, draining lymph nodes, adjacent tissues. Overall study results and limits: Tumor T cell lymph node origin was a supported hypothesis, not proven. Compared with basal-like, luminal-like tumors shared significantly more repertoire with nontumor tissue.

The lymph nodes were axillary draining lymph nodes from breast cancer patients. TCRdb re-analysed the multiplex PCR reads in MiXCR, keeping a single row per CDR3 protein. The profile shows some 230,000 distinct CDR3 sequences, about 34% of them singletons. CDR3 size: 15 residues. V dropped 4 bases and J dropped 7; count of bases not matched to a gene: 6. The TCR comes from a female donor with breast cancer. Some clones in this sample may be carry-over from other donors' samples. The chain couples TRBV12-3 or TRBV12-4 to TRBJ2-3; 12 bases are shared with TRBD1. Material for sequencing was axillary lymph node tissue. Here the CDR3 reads CASSSGTGGAYTQYF. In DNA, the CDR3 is TGTGCCAGCAGTTCCGGGACAGGGGGCGCTTATACGCAGTATTTT.